The next 14 T cell receptor beta chains were all read from a single sample in a study of cytomegalovirus exposure and HLA in healthy donors. Sequenced by immunoSEQ multiplex PCR; TCRdb stores in-frame clones only, minus some. The sample carries 150,000 to 200,000 clones, 80% to 90% recorded once. Specimen: PBMCs. The source of these receptors is a woman aged 25 to 39 in good health and CMV-seronegative.

V gene TRBV9 combines with J gene TRBJ1-1; the D is unclear. The CDR3 is 15 amino acids. Germline V gene data show CDR1 as SGDLS and CDR2 as YYNGEE. V was cut by 0 bases and J by 1 base, with 10 bases left in between. CDR3 sequence (DNA): TGTGCCAGCAGCGTAGAGCGGGCACCGAACACTGAAGCTTTCTTT. This gives the protein CASSVERAPNTEAFF.

The V call is TRBV5-1, the J call TRBJ1-2; TRBD1 aligns across 7 bases. CDR1 is SGHRS and CDR2 is YFSETQ in the germline V gene. V lost 3 bases and J lost 0; bases outside the gene matches: 5. This CDR3 is built from 15 residues. The CDR3 DNA reads as TGCGCCAGCAGCTCAGGACAGGCAGCTAACTATGGCTACACCTTC. Amino acids: CASSSGQAANYGYTF. The full variable domain, in which reference TRBV5-1 and TRBJ1-2 provide the parts outside the CDR3, is KAGVTQTPRYLIKTRGQQVTLSCSPISGHRSVSWYQQTPGQGLQFLFEYFSETQRNKGNFPGRFSGRQFSNSRSEMNVSTLELGDSALYLCASSSGQAANYGYTFGSGTRLTVV.

This chain links TRBV29-1 with TRBJ2-1, with 9 bases aligning to TRBD2. Per germline, CDR1 SQVTM and CDR2 ANQGSEA. CDR3 length: 14 amino acids. Unmatched junction bases numbered 3, after V lost 6 bases and J lost 0 bases. Written as DNA, the CDR3 is TGCAGCGTCGGACTAGCGAGCTCCTACAATGAGCAGTTCTTC. Translation: CSVGLASSYNEQFF.

This clone was seen only once. CDR3 protein: CASSLGLAGDYEQFF. CDR3 DNA sequence: TGTGCCAGCAGCTTAGGACTAGCGGGGGATTATGAGCAGTTCTTC. The V and J genes are TRBV5-6 and TRBJ2-1, with 13 nucleotides matching TRBD2. Germline trimming cut 2 bases from V and 8 bases from J; bases unmatched to any gene: 4. CDR1 is SGHDT, CDR2 YYEEEE, per germline. The CDR3 spans 15 residues.

The chain links TRBV2 to TRBJ2-5; 12 bases match TRBD1. Unmatched junction bases numbered 15, after V lost 6 bases and J lost 7 bases. The CDR3 is 17 residues long. Looked up from germline, CDR1 is SNHLY and CDR2 is FYNNEI. CDR3 coding DNA: TGTGCCAGCAGGCGACCGGGACAGGGGGCTCGTATGGGGACCCAGTACTTC. This gives the protein CASRRPGQGARMGTQYF.

J is TRBJ1-3 and V is TRBV30, with D possibly TRBD1 on 6 matching bases. V gave up 3 bases and J gave up 4 bases, with 13 bases separating them. The germline V gene has CDR1 GTSNPN and CDR2 SVGIG (reference sequence). The CDR3 totals 14 residues. The CDR3: CAWRNRAEGNTIYF. DNA of the CDR3: TGTGCCTGGAGGAACAGGGCAGAGGGAAACACCATATATTTT.

The V and J genes are TRBV6-1 and TRBJ1-2; D is uncertain. The V end lost 5 bases, the J end lost 4 bases, and 17 bases lay between the germline ends. Germline values: CDR1 MNHNS, CDR2 SASEGT. There are 15 residues in the CDR3. CDR3 nucleotides: TGTGCCAGCAGTCTCCTCAAGGAGGGAAGCTATGGCTACACCTTC. Translated: CASSLLKEGSYGYTF.

The CDR3 nucleotides are TGCGCCAGCAGTGAGGGAGGGCCGTCAGATACGCAGTATTTT. Protein product: CASSEGGPSDTQYF. The chain uses TRBV5-1 and TRBJ2-3; 7 nucleotides align to TRBD2. Per the germline V gene, CDR1 is SGHRS and CDR2 is YFSETQ. There are 14 residues in the CDR3. The trim removed 5 bases at V and 4 bases at J, leaving 7 bases unmatched.

In DNA, the CDR3 is TGTGCCAGCAGCCATAAGAGTAGCAATCAGCCCCAGCATTTT. Amino acids: CASSHKSSNQPQHF. This chain connects TRBV9 to TRBJ1-5; D unresolved. Germline CDR1 reads SGDLS; CDR2 reads YYNGEE. The germline V and J ends were trimmed by 4 bases and 0 bases, with 8 bases remaining between them. The CDR3 runs 14 residues.

This chain connects TRBV2 to TRBJ1-1; D remains unclear. Germline assignment: CDR1 SNHLY and CDR2 FYNNEI. This CDR3 has 13 amino acids. The germline V and J ends were trimmed by 3 bases and 0 bases, with 5 bases remaining between them. The CDR3 region is CASSDQVNTEAFF. The CDR3 DNA follows: TGTGCCAGCAGTGACCAGGTGAACACTGAAGCTTTCTTT. Drawing the rest from reference TRBV2 and TRBJ1-1, the complete variable domain is EPEVTQTPSHQVTQMGQEVILRCVPISNHLYFYWYRQILGQKVEFLVSFYNNEISEKSEIFDDQFSVERPDGSNFTLKIRSTKLEDSAMYFCASSDQVNTEAFFGQGTRLTVV.

A word on this clone: Mismatch with germline at one junction end may stem from a read error. V usage is TRBV15 and J usage is TRBJ1-5; tentative D call: TRBD1 (6 bases). This CDR3 has 12 amino acids. In germline, CDR1 is LNHNV, CDR2 YYDKDF (reference sequence). In nucleotides, the CDR3 is TGTGCCACCAGCATAAATCAGGGGCCCTCGAATTTT. Translated: CATSINQGPSNF. Full variable domain (rest looked up from reference TRBV15 and TRBJ1-5): DAMVIQNPRYQVTQFGKPVTLSCSQTLNHNVMYWYQQKSSQAPKLLFHYYDKDFNNEADTPDNFQSRRPNTSFCFLDIRSPGLGDTAMYLCATSINQGPSNFGDGTRLSIL.

The chain is built from TRBV9 and TRBJ1-3; D is perhaps TRBD1 (6 bases). The germline gives CDR1 SGDLS, CDR2 YYNGEE. This CDR3 contains 16 residues. V lost 5 bases and J lost 1, with 16 bases in between. The CDR3 protein is CASRVGRGVSGNTIYF. The CDR3 DNA reads as TGTGCCAGCAGGGTGGGCAGGGGAGTATCTGGAAACACCATATATTTT.

The genes are TRBV18 and TRBJ2-7; 7 bases are a match to TRBD2. From germline, CDR1 is KGHSH and CDR2 LQKENI. The length of the CDR3 is 13 residues. V was pared by 0 bases and J by 7 bases, with 3 bases of the junction left unmatched. The chain's CDR3 is CASSPPSGGEQYF. DNA for the CDR3: TGTGCCAGCTCACCACCGTCGGGGGGTGAGCAGTACTTC.

V and J are TRBV5-1 and TRBJ2-5; TRBD2 agrees at 12 bases. Germline V gives CDR1 SGHRS, CDR2 YFSETQ. V lost 4 bases and J lost 4; bases outside the gene matches: 8. The CDR3 consists of 16 residues. CDR3 DNA sequence: TGCGCCAGCAGCCCCCGGACTAGCGGGGTAATAGAGACCCAGTACTTC. Its translation is CASSPRTSGVIETQYF.